Below, 12 T cell receptor beta chains from the same sample are listed, as sequenced in a study of cytomegalovirus exposure and HLA in healthy donors. Primers for the PCR totalled 60 Vbeta and 13 Jbeta. Produced via immunoSEQ multiplex PCR; TCRdb's table is partial and in-frame only. The sample includes 150,000 to 200,000 clones, around 80% of them seen just once. The specimen was PBMCs. The receptor set was obtained from a middle-aged woman in good health and CMV-seronegative.

The rearrangement joins TRBV2 to TRBJ2-7, with TRBD2 identical over 12 bases. V dropped 1 base and J dropped 4; count of bases not matched to a gene: 2. The CDR3 consists of 15 residues. From germline, CDR1 is SNHLY and CDR2 FYNNEI. For the CDR3, the DNA is TGTGCCAGCAGTGAAGGGACTAGCGGGACATACGAGCAGTACGTC. This encodes CASSEGTSGTYEQYV.

The V and J genes are TRBV4-3 and TRBJ2-5, with no clear D. This CDR3 has 13 amino acids. Trimming took off 1 base at V and 2 bases at J, with 5 bases between the two ends. CDR1 and CDR2 (germline): LGHNA, YSLEER. CDR3 DNA: TGCGCCAGCAGCCAAGGAGATCAAGAGACCCAGTACTTC. Translating gives CASSQGDQETQYF.

This chain joins TRBV9 and TRBJ2-3; the match to TRBD2 covers 7 bases. The ends lost 0 bases at V and 0 bases at J; junction bases unmatched: 4. The germline V gene encodes CDR1 SGDLS and CDR2 YYNGEE. There are 16 residues in the CDR3. The CDR3, as DNA: TGTGCCAGCAGCGTAGCCGGGGGGACTAGCACAGATACGCAGTATTTT. Protein sequence: CASSVAGGTSTDTQYF. Based on the CDR3 plus reference TRBV9 and TRBJ2-3, the full variable domain is DSGVTQTPKHLITATGQRVTLRCSPRSGDLSVYWYQQSLDQGLQFLIQYYNGEERAKGNILERFSAQQFPDLHSELNLSSLELGDSALYFCASSVAGGTSTDTQYFGPGTRLTVL.

V gene TRBV2 combines with J gene TRBJ2-1, with 7 bases identical to TRBD1. The CDR3 is 15 amino acids. Unmatched junction bases numbered 11, after V lost 8 bases and J lost 4 bases. From germline, CDR1 is SNHLY and CDR2 FYNNEI. CDR3 amino acids: CASPRGDSLYNEQFF. The CDR3 nucleotides are TGTGCCAGCCCCCGAGGGGACAGTCTTTACAATGAGCAGTTCTTC.

This sequence joins TRBV11-1 and TRBJ2-7, with 8 bases aligning to TRBD1. Germline assignment: CDR1 SGHAT and CDR2 FQDESV (reference sequence). The CDR3 is made up of 14 amino acids. V was pared by 2 bases and J by 0 bases, with 0 bases of the junction left unmatched. CDR3 sequence: CASSLTGGSYEQYV. The DNA of the CDR3 is TGTGCCAGCAGCTTAACAGGGGGCTCCTACGAGCAGTACGTC.

The V call is TRBV11-2, the J call TRBJ2-1; no reliable D call. Trimming cost V 5 bases and J 8 bases, with 13 bases left between them. Germline-derived CDR1 and CDR2 are SGHAT and FQNNGV. This CDR3 spans 13 amino acids. The CDR3 sequence: CASSIRPWDEQFF. As DNA, the CDR3 is TGTGCCAGCAGCATCAGGCCTTGGGATGAGCAGTTCTTC. The complete variable domain, with remaining parts taken from reference TRBV11-2 and TRBJ2-1, reads EAGVAQSPRYKIIEKRQSVAFWCNPISGHATLYWYQQILGQGPKLLIQFQNNGVVDDSQLPKDRFSAERLKGVDSTLKIQPAKLEDSAVYLCASSIRPWDEQFFGPGTRLTVL.

The rearrangement joins TRBV5-6 to TRBJ2-1; D ambiguous. There are 12 residues in the CDR3. The V gene's germline CDR1 is SGHDT and CDR2 YYEEEE. Deletions cut 2 bases from V and 9 bases from J, with 9 bases between. CDR3 loop: CASSFSLGEQFF. CDR3 DNA: TGTGCCAGCAGCTTTTCCCTCGGTGAGCAGTTCTTC.

This clone was counted only a few times. This rearrangement joins TRBV19 to TRBJ2-5; D remains unclear. Germline V CDR1 and CDR2: LNHDA, SQIVND (reference sequence). The ends were cut back, 4 bases at V and 1 base at J, with 13 bases in the middle. This CDR3 is built from 15 residues. The CDR3 DNA is TGTGCCAGTAGTACCCCCGGTTGGTTCCAAGAGACCCAGTACTTC. Its protein is CASSTPGWFQETQYF.

The V gene is TRBV6-6, the J gene TRBJ1-5; no reliable D call. V was pared by 2 bases and J by 0 bases, with 11 bases between. CDR1 is MNHNY, CDR2 SVGAGI, per germline (reference sequence). This CDR3 has 16 residues. The CDR3 sequence: CASSYVLAYSNQPQHF. CDR3 DNA: TGTGCCAGCAGTTACGTATTAGCTTATAGCAATCAGCCCCAGCATTTT.

The chain links TRBV27 to TRBJ2-1; 7 bases agree with TRBD2. There are 16 residues in the CDR3. The germline V gene has CDR1 MNHEY and CDR2 SMNVEV (reference sequence). V gave up 0 bases and J gave up 1 base; unmatched junction bases: 3. CDR3 residues: CASSLSAGVSYNEQFF. CDR3 bases: TGTGCCAGCAGTTTATCGGCGGGAGTGTCCTACAATGAGCAGTTCTTC.

This clone came up a few times. The gene calls are TRBV2 and TRBJ1-4; D is unresolved. CDR1 and CDR2 from the germline V gene are SNHLY and FYNNEI. V was trimmed by 7 bases and J by 0 bases, leaving 9 bases between them. This CDR3 has 14 residues. This chain's CDR3 is CASNLQPTNEKLFF. In DNA, the CDR3 is TGTGCCAGCAACCTACAGCCAACTAATGAAAAACTGTTTTTT.

The chain recombines TRBV19 with TRBJ1-1; 8 bases align to TRBD1. From germline, CDR1 is LNHDA and CDR2 SQIVND (reference sequence). There are 14 residues in the CDR3. Losses at the gene ends were 6 bases for V and 4 bases for J; bases not matched to a gene: 7. The CDR3 DNA reads as TGTGCCAGTAGCCTGGACAGGGAGTCCACTGAAGCTTTCTTT. Translation: CASSLDRESTEAFF. Full variable domain (outside the CDR3, taken from reference TRBV19 and TRBJ1-1): DGGITQSPKYLFRKEGQNVTLSCEQNLNHDAMYWYRQDPGQGLRLIYYSQIVNDFQKGDIAEGYSVSREKKESFPLTVTSAQKNPTAFYLCASSLDRESTEAFFGQGTRLTVV.